The sequence of this TCR beta chain was determined in a study of blood T cell repertoires in COVID-19. This CDR3 comprises 13 residues. Trimming stripped 2 bases from V and 0 bases from J, with 4 bases between. The germline V gene has CDR1 SGDLS and CDR2 YYNGEE. Using immunoSEQ multiplex PCR, the repertoire was profiled, and TCRdb retains in-frame clones only, with some absent. The sample carries roughly 410,000 clones, roughly 90% recorded once. Specimen: peripheral blood. V is TRBV9 and J is TRBJ2-3; no reliable D call. This TCR came from a middle-aged man with acute or convalescent COVID-19. The CDR3: CASSVVSTDTQYF. The CDR3 nucleotides are TGTGCCAGCAGCGTCGTTAGCACAGATACGCAGTATTTT.